These 31 T cell receptor beta chains originate from one sample sequenced in a study of T-cell reconstitution after alpha-beta-depleted transplantation in children. TCRbeta library construction was performed incorporating unique molecular identifiers. TCRdb analysed the PCR reads with MiXCR anew, one entry per CDR3 protein. The data show roughly 200,000 distinct CDR3 sequences, approximately 6.6% seen once. The starting material was PBMCs from the stem cell graft donor, obtained from the stem cell graft. The receptors originated from a human donor who donated a stem cell graft to a child with Wiskott-Aldrich syndrome.

To note about this clonotype: At one end, the junction sequence differs from germline, possibly due to a read error. V is TRBV12-3 or TRBV12-4 and J is TRBJ2-1; 13 bases are a match to TRBD2. This CDR3 has 15 amino acids. As DNA, the CDR3 is TGTGCCTGCAGTTTGACTAGCGGGGGGCCCCCCTCTCCGTTCTTC. This codes for CACSLTSGGPPSPFF.

This clonotype came up many times. The chain joins TRBV5-1 to TRBJ2-5; D gene unclear. Germline V gene sequence: CDR1 SGHRS, CDR2 YFSETQ. This CDR3 has 11 residues. The V gene lost 5 bases and the J gene lost 5 bases, with 7 bases spanning the gap. Here the CDR3 reads CASRQAETQYF. The CDR3 region has the DNA TGCGCCAGCAGACAAGCGGAGACCCAGTACTTC.

This clonotype was observed at least ten times. The chain employs TRBV6-1 and TRBJ1-1, with D possibly TRBD1 on 5 matching bases. V lost 2 bases and J 10 bases, leaving 14 bases between the germline ends. CDR1 and CDR2 from the germline V gene are MNHNS and SASEGT. The CDR3 is 13 residues long. The CDR3 is CASSEQTDLGAFF. CDR3 coding DNA: TGTGCCAGCAGTGAACAGACAGACTTGGGAGCTTTCTTT.

This clonotype has a handful of counts. The genes are TRBV6-2 or TRBV6-3 and TRBJ2-7; TRBD2 aligns across 10 bases. This CDR3 has 14 amino acids. CDR1 is MNHEY, CDR2 SVGEGT, per germline. V shed 6 bases and J 6 bases; nucleotides not matched to a gene: 8. CDR3 DNA: TGTGCCAGCAGCTGGACTAGCGGTTACTCCGAGCAGTACTTC. It codes for CASSWTSGYSEQYF.

Ten or more counts support this clonotype. The genes are TRBV7-2 and TRBJ2-1, with 9 nucleotides matching TRBD1. J gave up 4 bases and V 3 bases, and 4 bases lay outside the gene matches. Germline V gene sequence: CDR1 SGHTA, CDR2 FQGNSA. This CDR3 has 15 amino acids. The CDR3 bases are TGTGCCAGCAGCTTCGGGACAGGGACATACAATGAGCAGTTCTTC. Its protein product is CASSFGTGTYNEQFF.

The chain combines TRBV5-1 with TRBJ2-7, with TRBD1 as a possible D gene (5 bases). Germline CDR1 SGHRS, CDR2 YFSETQ. The CDR3 length is 17 residues. Trimming cost V 0 bases and J 5 bases, with 21 bases left between them. The CDR3 region has the DNA TGCGCCAGCAGCTTGGTACTTGGGGCGGCCCGACGGGACGAGCAGTACTTC. Its protein is CASSLVLGAARRDEQYF.

The chain recombines TRBV7-9 with TRBJ1-1; TRBD1 aligns across 7 bases. In germline, CDR1 is SEHNR, CDR2 FQNEAQ (reference sequence). Trimming removed 9 bases from V and 0 bases from J; junction bases left unmatched: 4. This CDR3 has 13 amino acids. In nucleotides, the CDR3 is TGTGCCAGTCCAGGGGGGGTGAACACTGAAGCTTTCTTT. Residues: CASPGGVNTEAFF.

This clonotype was counted many times. This sequence joins TRBV7-9 and TRBJ1-6; D is unresolved. The CDR3 has 14 residues. The ends were cut back, 6 bases at V and 8 bases at J, with 14 bases in the middle. Germline CDR1 reads SEHNR; CDR2 reads FQNEAQ (reference sequence). This chain's CDR3 is CASRPEGIHSPLHF. The DNA for the CDR3 is TGTGCCAGCAGGCCCGAAGGGATCCATTCACCCCTCCACTTT.

This clonotype has more than one count but fewer than ten. The chain joins TRBV6-1 to TRBJ2-1, with TRBD2 matching over 8 bases. CDR3 length: 14 amino acids. Germline lookup yields CDR1 MNHNS and CDR2 SASEGT. The V segment lost 4 bases and the J segment 6 bases; nucleotides outside the gene matches: 5. The CDR3 loop is CASSGLATGNEQFF. In DNA, the CDR3 is TGTGCCAGCAGTGGACTAGCGACGGGCAATGAGCAGTTCTTC.

This clonotype showed up many times. The chain has TRBV10-3 and TRBJ2-1; TRBD2 aligns across 9 bases. After removal of 10 bases from V and 8 bases from J, the junction contained 15 bases not matched to a gene. The germline V gene has CDR1 ENHRY and CDR2 SYGVKD. CDR3 length: 15 amino acids. The CDR3 coding sequence is TGTGCCACAGCCTTAGCGGGAGAGGGTTGGGATGAGCAGTTCTTC. Amino acids: CATALAGEGWDEQFF.

There are many counts of this clonotype. The gene calls are TRBV15 and TRBJ2-2; a possible D gene is TRBD2 (6 bases). This CDR3 is built from 17 residues. Looked up from germline, CDR1 is LNHNV and CDR2 is YYDKDF (reference sequence). Between the trimmed V and J ends, which lost 0 bases and 4 bases, there was a span of 15 bases. CDR3 amino acids: CATSRDLPGAGTGELFF. The CDR3 coding sequence is TGTGCCACCAGCAGAGATCTACCGGGAGCGGGCACCGGGGAGCTGTTTTTT.

The chain couples TRBV12-3 or TRBV12-4 to TRBJ1-1; the match to TRBD1 covers 8 bases. The CDR3 length is 15 residues. Trimming cost V 5 bases and J 5 bases; bases outside gene matches: 10. CDR3 loop: CASSPRTGTGTEAFF. CDR3 sequence (DNA): TGTGCCAGCAGTCCAAGGACAGGGACGGGGACTGAAGCTTTCTTT.

This clonotype was picked up a small number of times. V and J are TRBV7-8 and TRBJ2-3; D possibly corresponds to TRBD2 (5 bases). V was trimmed by 6 bases and J by 0 bases, leaving 22 bases between them. CDR1 and CDR2 (germline): SGHVS, FQNEAQ. The CDR3 runs 18 residues. CDR3 nucleotide sequence: TGTGCCAGCAGGCTTAAACCTAAAGCTAGCAGAAGCACAGATACGCAGTATTTT. Protein sequence: CASRLKPKASRSTDTQYF.

This clonotype has at least ten counts. The chain is built from TRBV27 and TRBJ2-7; TRBD1 might be the D (5 bases). Per the germline V gene, CDR1 is MNHEY and CDR2 is SMNVEV (reference sequence). This CDR3 contains 17 residues. The ends were cut back, 6 bases at V and 3 bases at J, with 24 bases in the middle. CDR3 region: CASRMKEARSRDYEQYF. DNA for the CDR3: TGTGCCAGCAGAATGAAAGAAGCACGGAGCAGGGACTACGAGCAGTACTTC.

This clonotype turned up a few times. CDR3 in DNA: TGCGCCAGCAGTACGGCAGTAGAACCCTACGAGCAGTACTTC. Encoded protein: CASSTAVEPYEQYF. The rearrangement joins TRBV5-1 to TRBJ2-7; D call uncertain. Looked up from germline, CDR1 is SGHRS and CDR2 is YFSETQ. The V and J ends lost 5 bases and 2 bases respectively, with 14 bases between them. The CDR3 length is 14 residues. Using reference TRBV5-1 and TRBJ2-7 for the parts outside the CDR3, the full variable domain is KAGVTQTPRYLIKTRGQQVTLSCSPISGHRSVSWYQQTPGQGLQFLFEYFSETQRNKGNFPGRFSGRQFSNSRSEMNVSTLELGDSALYLCASSTAVEPYEQYFGPGTRLTVT.

This clonotype has a handful of counts. The chain combines TRBV2 with TRBJ2-1, with TRBD2 identical over 11 bases. This CDR3 region has 19 residues. Germline V gene sequence: CDR1 SNHLY, CDR2 FYNNEI. V lost 4 bases, J lost 0 bases, and 11 bases stayed unmatched. CDR3 amino acids: CASSVLVAGGYPSYNEQFF. The CDR3 DNA reads as TGTGCCAGCAGTGTTTTGGTAGCGGGAGGGTACCCCTCCTACAATGAGCAGTTCTTC.

The chain is built from TRBV7-2 and TRBJ2-5, with TRBD2 matching 10 bases. CDR1 is SGHTA and CDR2 is FQGNSA in the germline V gene. The length of the CDR3 is 15 residues. Unmatched junction bases numbered 0, after V lost 1 base and J lost 1 base. The CDR3 region has the DNA TGTGCCAGCAGCTTAGTAGCGGGGGGCCAAGAGACCCAGTACTTC. Its protein is CASSLVAGGQETQYF.

Only a few counts were recorded for this clonotype. The V gene is TRBV5-1, the J gene TRBJ2-7; D remains unclear. The CDR3 contains 15 residues. Between the trimmed V and J ends, which lost 4 bases and 1 base, there was a span of 15 bases. Looked up from germline, CDR1 is SGHRS and CDR2 is YFSETQ. The CDR3: CASSPASPISYEQYF. The CDR3 bases are TGCGCCAGCAGCCCGGCGTCACCTATTTCCTACGAGCAGTACTTC.

The sample holds many counts of this clonotype. This chain connects TRBV10-3 to TRBJ2-3, with D perhaps matching TRBD1 or TRBD2 (5 bases each). V shed 7 bases and J shed 6 bases, with 17 bases lying between them. CDR1 is ENHRY and CDR2 is SYGVKD in the germline V gene. CDR3 length: 14 amino acids. In DNA form, the CDR3 reads TGTGCCATCAAGGAGGTCGGATCAGGGGATACGCAGTATTTT. Protein product: CAIKEVGSGDTQYF.

This clonotype was counted ten times or more. The chain couples TRBV20-1 to TRBJ1-3; D remains ambiguous. Trimming removed 6 bases at V and 1 base at J, with 13 bases between. This CDR3 comprises 14 residues. Looked up from germline, CDR1 is DFQATT and CDR2 is SNEGSKA (reference sequence). CDR3 in DNA: TGCAGTGCAGTCACGTCTTTATCTGGAAACACCATATATTTT. This gives the protein CSAVTSLSGNTIYF.

This clonotype has more than one count but fewer than ten. This chain links TRBV2 with TRBJ2-1, with TRBD2 identical over 7 bases. V shed 4 bases, J shed 4 bases, and the junction held 7 bases outside the gene matches. This CDR3 comprises 15 residues. From germline, CDR1 is SNHLY and CDR2 FYNNEI. The CDR3 DNA sequence: TGTGCCAGCAGTGTAGAGCGGGACTCGTACAATGAGCAGTTCTTC. It codes for CASSVERDSYNEQFF.

In its sample, this clonotype was seen many times. This chain connects TRBV12-3 or TRBV12-4 to TRBJ1-4; weak D call: TRBD1 (6 bases). V gave up 3 bases and J gave up 4 bases, with 12 bases separating them. The CDR3 contains 15 residues. CDR3 DNA: TGTGCCAGCAGTTTCACGGGGGCGAGTAATGAAAAACTGTTTTTT. Encoded protein: CASSFTGASNEKLFF.

For this clonotype: This may arise from a read error, as a much more abundant clone is one base away. The rearrangement joins TRBV27 to TRBJ2-7, with TRBD2 as a possible D gene (7 bases). The CDR3 loop spans 15 amino acids. Per germline, CDR1 MNHEY and CDR2 SMNVEV (reference sequence). The CDR3 DNA sequence: TGTGCCAGCAGTTTTTATGGCGGGGGCTCCTACGAGCAGTGCTTC. Translating gives CASSFYGGGSYEQCF.

This clonotype was observed at least ten times. The gene calls are TRBV20-1 and TRBJ2-1, with 8 bases matching TRBD2. Looked up from germline, CDR1 is DFQATT and CDR2 is SNEGSKA (reference sequence). The CDR3 sequence is 15 residues long. Germline trimming cut 0 bases from V and 3 bases from J; bases unmatched to any gene: 4. CDR3 in DNA: TGCAGTGCTAGAGAGAGGCGGGGGGTCTACAATGAGCAGTTCTTC. Its translation is CSARERRGVYNEQFF.

This clonotype was observed many times. The chain couples TRBV5-1 to TRBJ2-7; D is uncertain. Germline-derived CDR1 and CDR2 are SGHRS and YFSETQ. This CDR3 spans 14 amino acids. V was cut by 0 bases and J by 1 base, with 8 bases left in between. The DNA of the CDR3 is TGCGCCAGCAGCTTGGCCCCAGAATCCTACGAGCAGTACTTC. Residues: CASSLAPESYEQYF.

The sample holds many counts of this clonotype. The DNA is left out, because the CDR3 cannot be placed on it with certainty; the CDR3 is given as TCRdb lists it. V usage is TRBV29-1 and J usage is TRBJ1-2; the D call in the table, TRBD1, was not verified against the DNA. The CDR3 length equals 10 residues, ends included. Germline CDR1 SQVTM, CDR2 ANQGSEA. The CDR3 is CSVAAGTRLF.

The CDR3 DNA follows: TGCGCCAGCAGCTTGGTGGTAGTCGATGAGCAGTTCTTC. As protein: CASSLVVVDEQFF. This chain uses TRBV5-1 with TRBJ2-1, with unresolved D. This CDR3 is built from 13 residues. V lost 0 bases and J lost 8, with 9 bases in between. Germline CDR1 reads SGHRS; CDR2 reads YFSETQ.

This clonotype has a count of ten or more. The chain carries TRBV3-1 and TRBJ2-5; 7 nucleotides line up with TRBD2. Unmatched junction bases numbered 10, after V lost 4 bases and J lost 5 bases. Germline CDR1 LGHDT, CDR2 YNNKEL (reference sequence). The CDR3 spans 15 residues. The CDR3, as DNA: TGTGCCAGCAGCCGGGAACTAGCGTTCACGGAGACCCAGTACTTC. It yields the protein CASSRELAFTETQYF.

This clonotype came up many times. The chain combines TRBV12-3 or TRBV12-4 with TRBJ1-3; 7 bases agree with TRBD1. Germline trimming cut 5 bases from V and 2 bases from J; bases unmatched to any gene: 3. The CDR3 contains 14 residues. CDR3 loop: CASSTTGPGNTIYF. DNA of the CDR3: TGTGCCAGCAGTACGACAGGGCCTGGAAACACCATATATTTT.

This clonotype appeared many times. This sequence joins TRBV28 and TRBJ1-3; 7 bases fit TRBD1. From germline, CDR1 is MDHEN and CDR2 SYDVKM. The CDR3 covers 18 residues. V lost 6 bases and J lost 2; bases outside the gene matches: 16. CDR3 amino acids: CASSDREVLGSTGNTIYF. The DNA of the CDR3 is TGTGCCAGCAGCGACAGGGAAGTCCTCGGGTCAACTGGAAACACCATATATTTT.

This clonotype was seen more than once but under ten times. The chain has TRBV5-1 and TRBJ2-7, with 7 bases matching TRBD1. From germline, CDR1 is SGHRS and CDR2 YFSETQ. V trimming: 4 bases; J trimming: 6 bases; junction bases outside the gene matches: 25. This CDR3 has 19 residues. In DNA form, the CDR3 reads TGCGCCAGCAGCCCGGGACAGCCACCTCGGTTGGGGGAGTCGGGCGAGCAGTACTTC. This translates into CASSPGQPPRLGESGEQYF.